These 26 T cell receptor beta chains were all obtained from the same sample, sequenced in a study of CD8+ T cells in alopecia areata. Extracted RNA was reverse transcribed into cDNA, the sequencing template. Clones were read by immunoSEQ multiplex PCR, and TCRdb kept only the in-frame ones, dropping some. The sample lists some 98,000 clones; 60% to 65% were seen once. Stated treatment: oral pan-JAK inhibitor, 5-10 mg twice daily. This sample comprised CD8+ T cells sorted from blood, obtained at week 4, from a patient treated with tofacitinib. These TCRs come from a human donor with alopecia areata.

The V call is TRBV27, the J call TRBJ1-2, with TRBD1 matching 7 bases. There are 15 residues in the CDR3. Germline lookup yields CDR1 MNHEY and CDR2 SMNVEV (reference sequence). Trimming at V came to 6 bases and at J to 0 bases, leaving 7 bases not matched to a gene. The CDR3: CASSTTGAPNYGYTF. The CDR3 coding sequence is TGTGCCAGCAGCACCACAGGGGCTCCTAACTATGGCTACACCTTC.

The chain combines TRBV27 with TRBJ1-2, with no clear D. Germline CDR1 is MNHEY and CDR2 is SMNVEV (reference sequence). CDR3 length: 15 residues. Trimming cost V 5 bases and J 8 bases, with 21 bases left between them. CDR3 bases: TGTGCCAGCAGTCCATCCCCGGGCTCCCCCAAAGGCTACACCTTC. This gives the protein CASSPSPGSPKGYTF.

This clone was found a few times. V usage is TRBV27 and J usage is TRBJ2-2, with 10 bases lining up with TRBD1. The CDR3 extends over 14 amino acids. Germline values: CDR1 MNHEY, CDR2 SMNVEV (reference sequence). With V trimmed by 5 bases and J by 7 bases, 4 bases remained unmatched. The CDR3 loop is CASSIGQGGGELFF. CDR3 DNA sequence: TGTGCCAGCAGTATAGGACAGGGGGGCGGGGAGCTGTTTTTT.

J is TRBJ1-5 and V is TRBV27, with D uncertain. The V end lost 5 bases, the J end lost 2 bases, and 10 bases lay between the germline ends. There are 14 residues in the CDR3. Per the germline V gene, CDR1 is MNHEY and CDR2 is SMNVEV (reference sequence). The DNA for the CDR3 is TGTGCCAGCAGTGGACTCCCGGGCAATCAGCCCCAGCATTTT. Protein sequence: CASSGLPGNQPQHF.

This clone was seen only a few times. This rearrangement joins TRBV5-8 to TRBJ2-3; D is unresolved. Germline CDR1 and CDR2: SGHTS and YDEGEE. The V gene lost 4 bases and the J gene lost 2 bases, with 17 bases spanning the gap. The CDR3 covers 16 residues. The CDR3 bases are TGTGCCAGCAGCCAAGACCCGACAAGCCCCACAGATACGCAGTATTTT. Protein: CASSQDPTSPTDTQYF. Looking up the rest from reference TRBV5-8 and TRBJ2-3 gives the full variable domain: EAGVTQSPTHLIKTRGQQATLRCSPISGHTSVYWYQQALGLGLQFLLWYDEGEERNRGNFPPRFSGRQFPNYSSELNVNALELEDSALYLCASSQDPTSPTDTQYFGPGTRLTVL.

This clone has just a few counts. V and J are TRBV7-9 and TRBJ1-1; maybe TRBD1 (6 bases). Per germline, CDR1 SEHNR and CDR2 FQNEAQ (reference sequence). Trimming took off 6 bases at V and 2 bases at J, with 13 bases between the two ends. CDR3 length equals 14 residues. The CDR3 DNA follows: TGTGCCAGCAGATCTCCGGGGGCCAACACTGAAGCTTTCTTT. As protein: CASRSPGANTEAFF.

This clone was seen a few times. The chain couples TRBV13 to TRBJ2-3; 8 bases map to TRBD2. V shed 4 bases and J 5 bases; nucleotides not matched to a gene: 14. From germline, CDR1 is PRHDT and CDR2 FYEKMQ (reference sequence). The CDR3 loop spans 17 amino acids. CDR3: CASSSTGGSGLEDTQYF. The CDR3 region has the DNA TGTGCCAGCAGCTCAACGGGGGGGAGCGGATTAGAAGATACGCAGTATTTT.

This clone was counted once. The V and J genes are TRBV28 and TRBJ2-5, with TRBD1 matching over 7 bases. The CDR3 is 17 residues long. The germline CDR1 and CDR2 sequences are MDHEN and SYDVKM. The junction had 14 bases not matched to a gene; V was cut back by 2 bases and J by 5 bases. The chain's CDR3 is CASSLGVVTGIGETQYF. CDR3 bases: TGTGCCAGCAGTTTAGGGGTCGTGACAGGGATTGGGGAGACCCAGTACTTC.

Many counts were recorded for this clone. The chain couples TRBV4-1 to TRBJ2-1; D gene ambiguous. This CDR3 comprises 14 residues. The V end lost 0 bases, the J end lost 11 bases, and 14 bases lay between the germline ends. The germline V gene encodes CDR1 MGHRA and CDR2 YSYEKL. CDR3 DNA: TGCGCCAGCAGCCAAGATGAAGAGCGAACTAAGCAGTTCTTC. As protein: CASSQDEERTKQFF.

The gene calls are TRBV29-1 and TRBJ2-7, with TRBD1 identical over 7 bases. CDR1 and CDR2 (germline): SQVTM, ANQGSEA. The CDR3 runs 13 residues. The J segment lost 3 bases and the V segment lost 0 bases, leaving 2 bases of the junction unmatched. CDR3 sequence: CSVEEGQSYEQYF. The CDR3 nucleotides are TGCAGCGTTGAAGAGGGACAGAGCTACGAGCAGTACTTC.

The chain is built from TRBV7-9 and TRBJ2-3, with D perhaps TRBD2 (6 bases). The V gene's germline CDR1 is SEHNR and CDR2 FQNEAQ (reference sequence). The CDR3 consists of 14 residues. Trimming removed 6 bases at V and 1 base at J, with 11 bases between. The CDR3 nucleotides are TGTGCCAGCAGGCCGGGGGAAGGCACAGATACGCAGTATTTT. This encodes CASRPGEGTDTQYF.

A few counts support this clone. The genes are TRBV5-1 and TRBJ1-1; D is possibly TRBD1 (5 bases). This CDR3 comprises 14 residues. The germline CDR1 and CDR2 sequences are SGHRS and YFSETQ. V was trimmed by 0 bases and J by 6 bases, leaving 12 bases between them. This CDR3 reads CASSLASGVAEAFF. CDR3 nucleotides: TGCGCCAGCAGCTTGGCCTCGGGGGTCGCTGAAGCTTTCTTT.

V gene TRBV7-2 combines with J gene TRBJ2-7; no reliable D call. This CDR3 has 15 residues. V lost 1 base, J lost 7 bases, and 17 bases lay in between. From germline, CDR1 is SGHTA and CDR2 FQGNSA. The CDR3 here is CASSLDGLYAEEQYF. In DNA, the CDR3 is TGTGCCAGCAGCTTAGATGGGTTGTATGCGGAAGAGCAGTACTTC.

The V and J genes are TRBV13 and TRBJ2-3; tentative D call: TRBD2 (6 bases). V shed 6 bases and J shed 2 bases, with 15 bases lying between them. Per germline, CDR1 PRHDT and CDR2 FYEKMQ (reference sequence). The length of the CDR3 is 15 residues. CDR3 sequence: CASRIREIYTDTQYF. The CDR3 DNA follows: TGTGCCAGCAGAATACGGGAGATATACACAGATACGCAGTATTTT. Based on the CDR3 plus reference TRBV13 and TRBJ2-3, the full variable domain is AAGVIQSPRHLIKEKRETATLKCYPIPRHDTVYWYQQGPGQDPQFLISFYEKMQSDKGSIPDRFSAQQFSDYHSELNMSSLELGDSALYFCASRIREIYTDTQYFGPGTRLTVL.

This clone has a handful of counts. This chain joins TRBV29-1 and TRBJ2-7, with TRBD1 identical over 7 bases. The germline V gene has CDR1 SQVTM and CDR2 ANQGSEA. V lost 3 bases, J lost 0 bases, and 2 bases stayed unmatched. CDR3 length equals 13 residues. CDR3 in amino acids: CSVEGQTSYEQYF. CDR3 nucleotide sequence: TGCAGCGTTGAGGGACAGACCTCCTACGAGCAGTACTTC.

The chain links TRBV13 to TRBJ2-4; D uncertain. The germline gives CDR1 PRHDT, CDR2 FYEKMQ (reference sequence). Trimming shortened V by 1 base and J by 0 bases, and 13 bases separated the two germline ends. The CDR3 loop spans 17 amino acids. CDR3 nucleotides: TGTGCCAGCAGCTTAGAACGGGTCGGAGAAGCCAAAAACATTCAGTACTTC. It encodes CASSLERVGEAKNIQYF.

V gene TRBV7-9 combines with J gene TRBJ2-5; 14 bases align to TRBD2. Germline V CDR1 and CDR2: SEHNR, FQNEAQ (reference sequence). The ends lost 5 bases at V and 9 bases at J; junction bases unmatched: 5. The CDR3 covers 14 residues. The CDR3 sequence: CASSAGLAGVAQYF. DNA of the CDR3: TGTGCCAGCAGCGCGGGACTAGCGGGAGTTGCCCAGTACTTC.

This clone is judged medium-sized. The genes are TRBV7-6 and TRBJ1-5, with a possible D match to TRBD1 (6 bases). V dropped 4 bases and J dropped 2 bases, with 9 bases sitting between them. The CDR3 contains 14 residues. Germline CDR1 reads SGHVS; CDR2 reads FNYEAQ. The CDR3 spells CASSSQGGNQPQHF. The CDR3 nucleotides are TGTGCCAGCAGCTCACAGGGCGGCAATCAGCCCCAGCATTTT.

This clone was detected ten times or more. The V and J genes are TRBV7-6 and TRBJ1-1, with D unresolved. The V end lost 5 bases, the J end lost 1 base, and 11 bases lay between the germline ends. The CDR3 length is 14 residues. In germline, CDR1 is SGHVS, CDR2 FNYEAQ. CDR3: CASSQTETNTEAFF. The CDR3 nucleotides are TGTGCCAGCAGCCAGACGGAGACGAACACTGAAGCTTTCTTT.

The chain carries TRBV7-8 and TRBJ1-4, with a tentative D call TRBD1 (5 bases). The V end was cut by 1 base, the J end by 4 bases, with 7 bases between. In germline, CDR1 is SGHVS, CDR2 FQNEAQ. The length of the CDR3 is 14 residues. CDR3 in amino acids: CASSLGGGNEKLFF. CDR3 DNA: TGTGCCAGCAGCTTAGGTGGGGGTAATGAAAAACTGTTTTTT.

V gene TRBV7-2 combines with J gene TRBJ2-7; 9 nucleotides agree with TRBD2. The V and J ends lost 2 bases and 6 bases, in that order; junction bases with no gene match: 8. The CDR3 is 15 amino acids. Looked up from germline, CDR1 is SGHTA and CDR2 is FQGNSA. The CDR3 protein is CASSLFGREGPEQYF. CDR3 nucleotide sequence: TGTGCCAGCAGCTTATTTGGGCGGGAGGGCCCCGAGCAGTACTTC. Filled out from reference TRBV7-2 and TRBJ2-7, the complete variable domain reads GAGVSQSPSNKVTEKGKDVELRCDPISGHTALYWYRQSLGQGLEFLIYFQGNSAPDKSGLPSDRFSAERTGGSVSTLTIQRTQQEDSAVYLCASSLFGREGPEQYFGPGTRLTVT.

V and J are TRBV29-1 and TRBJ2-4, with D tentatively TRBD2 (5 bases). The CDR3 sequence is 10 residues long. V was clipped by 7 bases and J by 11 bases, with 12 bases between them. The germline CDR1 and CDR2 sequences are SQVTM and ANQGSEA. The chain's CDR3 is CSALGEVQYF. DNA for the CDR3: TGCAGCGCTTTGGGAGAAGTTCAGTACTTC.

The CDR3 sequence: CAMGRGTEAFF. The DNA of the CDR3 is TGTGCCATGGGAAGGGGCACTGAAGCTTTCTTT. The chain joins TRBV30 to TRBJ1-1; TRBD1 is a possible D gene (5 bases). Between the trimmed V and J ends, which lost 8 bases and 4 bases, there was a span of 11 bases. The CDR3 has 11 amino acids. CDR1 and CDR2 from the germline V gene are GTSNPN and SVGIG (reference sequence).

This clone was seen more than once but under ten times. The chain combines TRBV28 with TRBJ2-6; D ambiguous. The CDR3 is made up of 13 amino acids. The V and J ends lost 8 bases and 2 bases respectively, with 7 bases between them. CDR1 and CDR2 from the germline V gene are MDHEN and SYDVKM. The CDR3 loop reads CASDDPGANVLTF. CDR3 nucleotide sequence: TGTGCCAGCGATGATCCTGGGGCCAACGTCCTGACTTTC.

Written as DNA, the CDR3 is TGTGCCAGCAGTGGGATAGGGGAGACCCAGTACTTC. It codes for CASSGIGETQYF. This chain uses TRBV6-1 with TRBJ2-5, with D unresolved. Trimming removed 4 bases at V and 5 bases at J, with 8 bases between. The V gene's germline CDR1 is MNHNS and CDR2 SASEGT. The CDR3 runs 12 residues.

The chain is built from TRBV5-1 and TRBJ2-6, with 8 bases identical to TRBD2. CDR1 SGHRS and CDR2 YFSETQ come from the germline V gene. The CDR3 extends over 17 amino acids. V shed 3 bases, J shed 0 bases, and the junction held 5 bases outside the gene matches. The CDR3 DNA sequence: TGCGCCAGCAGCTCCGGGGGGGCGGCCTCTGGGGCCAACGTCCTGACTTTC. This translates into CASSSGGAASGANVLTF.